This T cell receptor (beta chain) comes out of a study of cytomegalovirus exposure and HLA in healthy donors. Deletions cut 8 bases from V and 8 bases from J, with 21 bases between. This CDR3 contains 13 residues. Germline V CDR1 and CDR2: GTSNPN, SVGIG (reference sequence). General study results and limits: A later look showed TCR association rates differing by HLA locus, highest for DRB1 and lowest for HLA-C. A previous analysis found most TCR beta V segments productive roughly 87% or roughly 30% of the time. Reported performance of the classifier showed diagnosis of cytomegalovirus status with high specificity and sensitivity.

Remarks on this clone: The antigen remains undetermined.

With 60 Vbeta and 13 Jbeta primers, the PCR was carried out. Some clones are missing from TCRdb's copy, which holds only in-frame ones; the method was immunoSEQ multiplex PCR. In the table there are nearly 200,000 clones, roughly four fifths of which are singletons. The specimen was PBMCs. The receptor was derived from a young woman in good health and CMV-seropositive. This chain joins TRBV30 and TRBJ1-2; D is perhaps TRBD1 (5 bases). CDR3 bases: TGTGCCGGCAACAGACAGTCCTTGGGCGGCTACACCTTC. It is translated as CAGNRQSLGGYTF.